This T cell receptor beta chain was recorded in a study of shared clonotypes between healthy human individuals. Notes on the study in general: Among donors, the sharing of clonotypes was expected to be influenced by sequencing depth. The rarefaction results pointed to incomplete sorted-subset sequencing despite large depth.

A word on this clone: Antigen unknown.

This CDR3 has 15 amino acids. Trimming cost V 6 bases and J 4 bases, with 17 bases left between them. Germline CDR1 is SGHRS and CDR2 is YFSETQ. In the original analysis: Filtering differed since immunoSEQ provided only junctions, with no quality scores. This table comes from immunoSEQ multiplex PCR, and its TCRdb copy is limited to in-frame clones, with some not included. That table supplies the V and J calls and clone size; D and trimming were determined from the DNA. The data hold millions of clones, with around nine tenths observed a single time. This rearrangement joins TRBV5-1 to TRBJ2-1; D call uncertain. This clonotype was sampled from a young man in good health. Sequenced input: naive CD4+ T cells sorted from blood. Regarding subset: CD45RA+ positively selected. The CDR3 nucleotides read TGCGCCAGCACTAAGTACAATGGCCCTTACAATGAGCAGTTCTTC. It yields the protein CASTKYNGPYNEQFF.